These 17 T cell receptor beta chains share one sample of origin, sequenced in a study of control samples from healthy donors and cancer patients. The method was immunoSEQ multiplex PCR; TCRdb's version includes in-frame clones alone and lacks a portion of them. The sample comprises about 71,000 clones, approximately 89% of which are singletons, and under 20% rests with the top ten. Sequencing input: PBMCs. All receptors come from a man aged 55 to 69 with lung cancer.

The chain uses TRBV12-5 and TRBJ2-7; D is ambiguous. Trimming removed 1 base from V and 5 bases from J, with 9 bases in between. In germline, CDR1 is LGHNT, CDR2 FRNRAP. CDR3 length equals 13 residues. CDR3 amino acids: CASGLGRVDEQYF. In nucleotides, the CDR3 is TGTGCTAGTGGTTTGGGAAGAGTGGACGAGCAGTACTTC.

The V and J genes are TRBV6-4 and TRBJ1-5, with 7 nucleotides matching TRBD1. The V gene's germline CDR1 is MRHNA and CDR2 SNTAGT. This CDR3 spans 15 amino acids. V dropped 11 bases and J dropped 0; count of bases not matched to a gene: 10. Here the CDR3 DNA reads TGTGCCCAACCCGGGACAGAGTATAGCAATCAGCCCCAGCATTTT. Translation: CAQPGTEYSNQPQHF.

For the CDR3, the DNA is TGTGCCAGCGGAGATCAGGGTAATGAGCAGTTCTTC. Translation: CASGDQGNEQFF. The chain recombines TRBV11-3 with TRBJ2-1, with D maybe TRBD1 (5 bases). V dropped 8 bases and J dropped 7 bases, with 12 bases sitting between them. The CDR3 sequence is 12 residues long. Germline V CDR1 and CDR2: SGHNT, YENEEA.

This clone has just one count. The chain joins TRBV4-2 to TRBJ2-2; 7 bases line up with TRBD1. The CDR3 loop spans 15 amino acids. CDR1 is LGHNA and CDR2 is YNFKEQ in the germline V gene. J was trimmed by 4 bases and V by 0 bases; bases with no gene match: 2. The CDR3 region has the DNA TGTGCCAGCAGCCAAGAGGGGACAGTCACCGGGGAGCTGTTTTTT. Translating gives CASSQEGTVTGELFF.

V usage is TRBV6-5 and J usage is TRBJ2-1, with 8 positions matching TRBD1. Germline trimming cut 7 bases from V and 10 bases from J; bases unmatched to any gene: 6. The CDR3 contains 12 residues. Germline CDR1 reads MNHEY; CDR2 reads SVGAGI. The CDR3 is CASKDRAGEQFF. In nucleotides, the CDR3 is TGTGCCAGCAAGGACAGGGCCGGCGAGCAGTTCTTC.

About this clone: This CDR3 is missing its conserved last phenylalanine or tryptophan, likely due to a read error. This sequence joins TRBV7-9 and TRBJ2-7; D unclear. V was cut by 6 bases and J by 6 bases, with 18 bases left in between. Germline lookup yields CDR1 SEHNR and CDR2 FQNEAQ (reference sequence). The CDR3 is made up of 14 amino acids. The CDR3 DNA is TGTGCCAGCAGTTCAGTCGGCCTCCGTTCCGAGCAGTACCTC. Translated: CASSSVGLRSEQYL.

The chain recombines TRBV4-2 with TRBJ1-2; D remains unclear. The CDR3 contains 12 residues. V lost 5 bases and J lost 7, with 11 bases in between. Germline V gene data show CDR1 as LGHNA and CDR2 as YNFKEQ. CDR3 sequence: CASSLPQSGYTF. The CDR3 nucleotides read TGTGCCAGCAGCTTACCCCAGAGTGGCTACACCTTC.

This clone was counted a single time. Written as DNA, the CDR3 is TGCGCCAGCAGCGGGGGCTATGGGGAACAAGAGACCCAGTACTTC. It yields the protein CASSGGYGEQETQYF. The V gene is TRBV5-1, the J gene TRBJ2-5; perhaps TRBD1 as D (6 bases). The germline CDR1 and CDR2 sequences are SGHRS and YFSETQ. This CDR3 comprises 15 residues. V was pared by 4 bases and J by 2 bases, with 15 bases between.

The gene calls are TRBV3-1 (or the pseudogene TRBV3-2) and TRBJ1-3, with D possibly TRBD1 on 5 matching bases. CDR3 length equals 14 residues. Deletions cut 5 bases from V and 3 bases from J, with 11 bases between. Germline loops: CDR1 LGHDT, CDR2 YNNKEL (reference sequence). CDR3 DNA sequence: TGTGCCAGCAGCGCAGGGTGGGGTGGAAACACCATATATTTT. Its translation is CASSAGWGGNTIYF.

The chain joins TRBV11-2 to TRBJ1-1; 7 nucleotides line up with TRBD1. J was trimmed by 3 bases and V by 2 bases; bases with no gene match: 6. This CDR3 contains 15 residues. Germline V CDR1 and CDR2: SGHAT, FQNNGV. The CDR3 DNA is TGTGCCAGCAGCTTATCACTCAGGGGGGACACTGAAGCTTTCTTT. Translated: CASSLSLRGDTEAFF.

The V call is TRBV7-3, the J call TRBJ2-7; D is possibly TRBD2 (6 bases). This CDR3 has 13 amino acids. Trimming cost V 5 bases and J 6 bases, with 14 bases left between them. Germline V lookup: CDR1 SGHTA, CDR2 FQGTGA. The CDR3 bases are TGTGCCAGCAGCCTCAACGGGGGTGGCGAGCAGTACTTC. The encoded protein is CASSLNGGGEQYF.

The chain is built from TRBV5-1 and TRBJ1-1; 9 bases fit TRBD1. The germline V gene has CDR1 SGHRS and CDR2 YFSETQ. Unmatched junction bases numbered 7, after V lost 4 bases and J lost 3 bases. The CDR3 length is 15 residues. The CDR3 nucleotides read TGCGCCAGCAGCGTTACAGGGGGCTTGGACACTGAAGCTTTCTTT. Its translation is CASSVTGGLDTEAFF.

This rearrangement joins TRBV7-8 to TRBJ2-5, with D perhaps matching TRBD1 (6 bases). Germline V gene sequence: CDR1 SGHVS, CDR2 FQNEAQ. CDR3 length: 14 amino acids. Trimming shortened V by 5 bases and J by 5 bases, and 15 bases separated the two germline ends. CDR3 DNA: TGTGCCAGCAGCGCCACAGGGATAGGGGAGACCCAGTACTTC. This codes for CASSATGIGETQYF. Filled out from reference TRBV7-8 and TRBJ2-5, the complete variable domain reads GAGVSQSPRYKVAKRGQDVALRCDPISGHVSLFWYQQALGQGPEFLTYFQNEAQLDKSGLPSDRFFAERPEGSVSTLKIQRTQQEDSAVYLCASSATGIGETQYFGPGTRLLVL.

The rearrangement links TRBV5-1 to TRBJ1-3; maybe TRBD1 (5 bases). The CDR3 has 16 amino acids. Germline V CDR1 and CDR2: SGHRS, YFSETQ. Trimming took off 3 bases at V and 0 bases at J, with 13 bases between the two ends. The CDR3 DNA follows: TGCGCCAGCAGCTCAAGGGGTCTTTACTCTGGAAACACCATATATTTT. This sequence encodes CASSSRGLYSGNTIYF. Looking up the rest from reference TRBV5-1 and TRBJ1-3 gives the full variable domain: KAGVTQTPRYLIKTRGQQVTLSCSPISGHRSVSWYQQTPGQGLQFLFEYFSETQRNKGNFPGRFSGRQFSNSRSEMNVSTLELGDSALYLCASSSRGLYSGNTIYFGEGSWLTVV.

The genes are TRBV5-1 and TRBJ1-6; 7 nucleotides agree with TRBD1. The CDR3 is 14 residues long. The junction had 10 bases not matched to a gene; V was cut back by 5 bases and J by 11 bases. Germline CDR1 reads SGHRS; CDR2 reads YFSETQ. This CDR3 reads CASRAGTESTPLHF. The DNA of the CDR3 is TGCGCCAGCAGGGCCGGGACAGAAAGTACACCCCTCCACTTT.

The J gene is TRBJ1-3, the V gene TRBV9; 8 bases map to TRBD1. Germline-derived CDR1 and CDR2 are SGDLS and YYNGEE. After removal of 4 bases from V and 0 bases from J, the junction contained 9 bases not matched to a gene. CDR3 length: 17 amino acids. The CDR3 DNA reads TGTGCCAGCAGCCCCCTGGGGACAGGCCTCTCTGGAAACACCATATATTTT. It translates to CASSPLGTGLSGNTIYF.

The chain links TRBV14 to TRBJ2-5; no clear D. V shed 1 base and J shed 6 bases, with 6 bases lying between them. CDR1 and CDR2 (germline): SGHDN, FVKESK. This CDR3 has 12 residues. The CDR3 DNA reads TGTGCCAGCAGCCAAGGGGTCCAGACCCAGTACTTC. It is translated as CASSQGVQTQYF.